A single T cell receptor beta chain is shown here with its context. Its antigen specificity is not known. No base quality values were provided; no much bigger clone lies one nucleotide off. The CDR3 regions of human TCRbeta chains were subjected to immunosequencing. As for how the authors treated the data: Repertoire TCRs were checked for matches against a reference library of SARS-CoV-2-specific TCRs that had been generated using the MIRA antigen-specificity platform. Breadth was defined as the fraction of unique TCRs that were SARS-CoV-2-associated, and depth was defined as the fraction of total T cells that were SARS-CoV-2-associated. Each spike-specific TCR was assigned to its reactive spike region and to a CD4 or CD8 class using the MIRA data. Log10-transformed breadth and depth values were compared by one-way ANOVA with Sidak's multiple comparisons tests. TCRdb carries this immuneACCESS record with in-frame sequences only. Its versions omit some clonotypes, under half of them owing to an unresolved V gene in the studies checked, with the rest unexplained. That table gives V, J and clone size, and the DNA gave D and trimming. The sample records 150,000 to 170,000 clones, roughly nine tenths of which are singletons. In total, the top ten clones hold 5.5% of the sample.

This sample was taken from a study of T cell responses to AZD1222 COVID-19 vaccine (dated by TCRdb to the early 2020s). Background on the whole study: TCR sequencing covered over 230 trial participants: about 210 given two doses of AZD1222 and 26 given two doses of MenACWY control vaccine. Enrollment into the trials was organized by age into subgroups of 18-55, 56-69 and 70-plus years, and those subgroups contained about 160, 30 and 59 TCR-sequenced participants, respectively. Study-wide conclusions, independent of this receptor: The 56-69-year group was small, and its depth increase did not reach significance, likely because of low power. Epitopes outside the regions mutated in the B.1.351 and B.1.1.7 variants were reportedly recognized by nearly half of the unique spike-specific TCRs. Most participants were white British and females outnumbered males, and the authors suggested that clonal diversity may have been underestimated. CD4 TCRs associated with the vaccine covered the entire spike protein, and the dominant responses were in regions 160-218 and 743-854. Spike-specific TCR breadth and depth rose significantly after two AZD1222 doses compared with day 0 and with MenACWY recipients. Because no day 14 peak-response samples were available, the repertoires could be characterized only after the peak T cell response. Only six AZD1222 recipients were SARS-CoV-2 seropositive at baseline, limiting conclusions about previously exposed vaccinees.

This specimen's time point label, interpreted: baseline before first vaccination. The meaning of the sample's treatment or condition label: meningococcal conjugate vaccine given as trial control. The vaccinee samples were drawn from two UK trials, COV001 and COV002, one of which was a single-blind randomized controlled phase 2/3 trial testing AZD1222 (ChAdOx1 nCoV-19) in healthy adults. For TCRbeta chain sequencing, PBMC samples were collected from trial participants at day 0 and at day 28 after the second dose. Taken from cysteine to phenylalanine, the CDR3 has 13 residues. The entry retains the CDR3 DNA only, 39 bases that are in frame from base 1. As encoded in the germline V gene, CDR1 is MGHRA while CDR2 is YSYEKL. The V end loses 3 bases and the J end loses 5 bases, and a stretch of 10 bases separates them.

The starting material was peripheral blood, obtained on day 0 of MenACWY control vaccination. The rearrangement joined TRBV4-1 to TRBJ1-1, with TRBD1 as a weak D call on 5 bases. The TCR was taken from an adult in good health. The CDR3 has the sequence CASSHGEGTEAFF. Read as DNA, the sequence is TGCGCCAGCAGCCACGGGGAGGGGACTGAAGCTTTCTTT.